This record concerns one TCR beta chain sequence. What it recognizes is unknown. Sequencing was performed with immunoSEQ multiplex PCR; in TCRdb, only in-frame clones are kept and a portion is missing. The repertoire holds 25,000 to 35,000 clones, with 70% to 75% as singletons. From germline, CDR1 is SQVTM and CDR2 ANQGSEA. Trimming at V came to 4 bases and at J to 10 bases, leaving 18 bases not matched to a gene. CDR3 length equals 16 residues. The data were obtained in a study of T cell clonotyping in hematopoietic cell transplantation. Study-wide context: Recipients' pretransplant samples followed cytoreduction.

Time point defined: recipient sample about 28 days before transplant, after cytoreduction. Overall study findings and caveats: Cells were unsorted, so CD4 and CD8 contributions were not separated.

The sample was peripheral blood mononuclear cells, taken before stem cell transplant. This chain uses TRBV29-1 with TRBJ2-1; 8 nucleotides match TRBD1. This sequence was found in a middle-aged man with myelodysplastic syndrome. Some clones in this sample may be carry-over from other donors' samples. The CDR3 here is CSVVLGQVVFSGEQFF. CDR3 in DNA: TGCAGCGTTGTTTTGGGACAGGTAGTTTTTTCGGGAGAGCAGTTCTTC.